This T cell receptor (beta chain) was retrieved from a study of CD8 T cells in Susac syndrome. Study-level points and caveats: In its TCR sequencing and HLA analysis, the study acknowledged that the number of individuals was relatively small.

The CDR3 has 15 amino acids. Unmatched junction bases numbered 5, after V lost 3 bases and J lost 2 bases. The germline CDR1 and CDR2 sequences are MNHEY and SMNVEV (reference sequence). TCR beta sequencing covered blood CD8+ and CD4+ T cells. A remark on this clonotype: The antigen is unknown.

Reverse transcription used roughly 0.5 to 1 ug RNA and random hexamers. A single record per CDR3 protein comes from TCRdb applying MiXCR to the immunoSEQ multiplex PCR reads. The sample shows about 180,000 distinct CDR3 sequences, 85% to 95% of them seen only once. V and J are TRBV27 and TRBJ2-7; 9 bases fit TRBD2. The sample comprised CD8+ T cells from PBMCs. This sequence was found in a human donor with multiple sclerosis. The CDR3 spells CASSFSGGYPYEQYF. CDR3 coding DNA: TGTGCCAGCAGTTTTAGCGGGGGTTATCCCTACGAGCAGTACTTC.